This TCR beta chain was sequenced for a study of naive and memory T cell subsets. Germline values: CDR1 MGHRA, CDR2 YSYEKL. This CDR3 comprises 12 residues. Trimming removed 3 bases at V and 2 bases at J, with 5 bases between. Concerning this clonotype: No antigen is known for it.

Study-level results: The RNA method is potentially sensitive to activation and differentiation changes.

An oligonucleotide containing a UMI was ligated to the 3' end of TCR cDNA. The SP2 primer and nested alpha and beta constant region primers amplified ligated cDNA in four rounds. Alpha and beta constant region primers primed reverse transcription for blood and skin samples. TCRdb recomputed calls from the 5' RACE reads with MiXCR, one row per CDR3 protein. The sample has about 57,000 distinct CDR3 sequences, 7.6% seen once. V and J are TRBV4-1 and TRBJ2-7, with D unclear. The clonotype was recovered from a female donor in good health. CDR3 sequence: CASSQAAYEQYF. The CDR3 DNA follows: TGCGCCAGCAGCCAGGCTGCCTACGAGCAGTACTTC.